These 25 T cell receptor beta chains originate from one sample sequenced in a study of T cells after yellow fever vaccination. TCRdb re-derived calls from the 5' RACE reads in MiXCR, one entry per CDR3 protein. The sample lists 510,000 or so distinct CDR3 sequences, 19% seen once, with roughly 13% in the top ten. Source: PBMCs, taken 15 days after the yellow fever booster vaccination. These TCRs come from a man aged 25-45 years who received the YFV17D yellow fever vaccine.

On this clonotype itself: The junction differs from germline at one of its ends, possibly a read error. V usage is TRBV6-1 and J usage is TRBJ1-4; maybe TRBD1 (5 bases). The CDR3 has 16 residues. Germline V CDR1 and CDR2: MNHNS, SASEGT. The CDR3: CASTPQAARVNEKLFF. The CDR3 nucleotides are TGTGCTAGCACCCCTCAAGCGGCCAGGGTAAATGAAAAACTGTTTTTT.

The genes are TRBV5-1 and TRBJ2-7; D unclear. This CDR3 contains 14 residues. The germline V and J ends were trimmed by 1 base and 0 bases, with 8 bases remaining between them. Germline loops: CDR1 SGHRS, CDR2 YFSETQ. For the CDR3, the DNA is TGCGCCAGCAGCTTGAGGCTATACTCCTACGAGCAGTACTTC. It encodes CASSLRLYSYEQYF. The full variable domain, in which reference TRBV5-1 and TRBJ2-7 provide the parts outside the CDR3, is KAGVTQTPRYLIKTRGQQVTLSCSPISGHRSVSWYQQTPGQGLQFLFEYFSETQRNKGNFPGRFSGRQFSNSRSEMNVSTLELGDSALYLCASSLRLYSYEQYFGPGTRLTVT.

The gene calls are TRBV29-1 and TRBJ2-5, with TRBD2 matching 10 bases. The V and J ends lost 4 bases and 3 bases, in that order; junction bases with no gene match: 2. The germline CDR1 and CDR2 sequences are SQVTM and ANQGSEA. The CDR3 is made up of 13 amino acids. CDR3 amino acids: CSVVLAGKETQYF. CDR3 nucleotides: TGCAGCGTTGTACTAGCGGGAAAAGAGACCCAGTACTTC.

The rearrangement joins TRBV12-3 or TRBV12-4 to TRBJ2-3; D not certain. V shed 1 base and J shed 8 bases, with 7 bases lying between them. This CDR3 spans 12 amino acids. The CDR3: CASSLGVGTQYF. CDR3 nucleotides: TGTGCCAGCAGTTTAGGAGTCGGTACGCAGTATTTT.

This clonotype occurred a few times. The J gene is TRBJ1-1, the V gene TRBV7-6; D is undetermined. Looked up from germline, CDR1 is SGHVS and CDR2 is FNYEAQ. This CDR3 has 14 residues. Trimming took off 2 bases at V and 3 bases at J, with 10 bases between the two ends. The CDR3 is CASSLSEAYTEAFF. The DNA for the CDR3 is TGTGCCAGCAGCTTAAGTGAGGCCTACACTGAAGCTTTCTTT.

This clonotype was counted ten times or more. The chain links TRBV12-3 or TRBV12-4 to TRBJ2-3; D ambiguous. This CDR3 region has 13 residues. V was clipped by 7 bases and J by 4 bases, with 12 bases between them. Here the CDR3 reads CASTSRSPDTQYF. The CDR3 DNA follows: TGTGCCAGCACCTCACGCTCCCCAGATACGCAGTATTTT.

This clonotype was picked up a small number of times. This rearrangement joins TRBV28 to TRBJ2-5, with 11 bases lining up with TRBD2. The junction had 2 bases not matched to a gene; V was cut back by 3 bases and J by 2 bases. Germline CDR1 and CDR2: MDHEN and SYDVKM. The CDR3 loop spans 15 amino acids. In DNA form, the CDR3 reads TGTGCCAGCAGTTTTAGCGGGGGGGTTCAAGAGACCCAGTACTTC. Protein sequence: CASSFSGGVQETQYF.

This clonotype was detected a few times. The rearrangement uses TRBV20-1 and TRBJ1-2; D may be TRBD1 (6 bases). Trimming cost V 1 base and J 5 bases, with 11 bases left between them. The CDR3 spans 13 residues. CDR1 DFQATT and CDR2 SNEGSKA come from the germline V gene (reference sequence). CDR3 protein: CSARGIQGYGYTF. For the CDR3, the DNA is TGCAGTGCTAGAGGGATACAGGGTTATGGCTACACCTTC.

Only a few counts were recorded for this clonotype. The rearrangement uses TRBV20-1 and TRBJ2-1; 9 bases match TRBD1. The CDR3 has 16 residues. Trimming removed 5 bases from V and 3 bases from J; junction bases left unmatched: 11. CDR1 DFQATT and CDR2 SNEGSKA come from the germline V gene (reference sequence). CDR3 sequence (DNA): TGCAGTGCTCTTCCTATGGACAGGGGCCTCTACAATGAGCAGTTCTTC. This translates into CSALPMDRGLYNEQFF.

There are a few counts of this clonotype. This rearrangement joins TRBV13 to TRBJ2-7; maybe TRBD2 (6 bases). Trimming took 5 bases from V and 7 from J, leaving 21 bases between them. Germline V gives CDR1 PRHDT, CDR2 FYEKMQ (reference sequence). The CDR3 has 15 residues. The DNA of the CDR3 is TGTGCCAGCAGCGACAACCGCGCTCGGGGGTTGGAGCAGTACTTC. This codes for CASSDNRARGLEQYF.

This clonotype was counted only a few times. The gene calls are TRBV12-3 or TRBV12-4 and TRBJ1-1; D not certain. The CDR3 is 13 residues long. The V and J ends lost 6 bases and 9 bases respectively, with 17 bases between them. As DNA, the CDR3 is TGTGCCAGCAGCTTTAATCAGGATGGAAAAGCTTTCTTT. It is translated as CASSFNQDGKAFF.

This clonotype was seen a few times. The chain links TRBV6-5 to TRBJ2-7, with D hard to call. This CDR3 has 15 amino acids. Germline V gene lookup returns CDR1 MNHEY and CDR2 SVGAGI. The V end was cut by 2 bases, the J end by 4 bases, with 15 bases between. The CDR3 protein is CASSYNPVSRYEQYF. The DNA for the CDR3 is TGTGCCAGCAGTTACAACCCCGTTTCACGATACGAGCAGTACTTC.

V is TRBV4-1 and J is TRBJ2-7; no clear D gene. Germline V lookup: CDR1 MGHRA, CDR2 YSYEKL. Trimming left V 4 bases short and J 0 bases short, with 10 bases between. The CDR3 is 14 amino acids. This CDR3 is CASSPTRISYEQYF. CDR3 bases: TGCGCCAGCAGCCCTACAAGGATCTCCTACGAGCAGTACTTC.

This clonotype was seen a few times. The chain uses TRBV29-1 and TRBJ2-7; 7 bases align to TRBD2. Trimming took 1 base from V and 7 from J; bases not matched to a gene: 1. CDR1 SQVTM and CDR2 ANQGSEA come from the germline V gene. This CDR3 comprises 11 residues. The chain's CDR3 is CSVEGGGEQYF. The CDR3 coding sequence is TGCAGCGTTGAAGGGGGAGGGGAGCAGTACTTC.

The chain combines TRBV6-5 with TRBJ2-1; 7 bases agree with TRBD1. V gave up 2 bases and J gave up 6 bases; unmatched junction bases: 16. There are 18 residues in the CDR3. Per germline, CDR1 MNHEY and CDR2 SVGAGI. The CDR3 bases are TGTGCCAGCAGTTACGGGTCATGGAGACAGGGCCCTACCAATGAGCAGTTCTTC. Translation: CASSYGSWRQGPTNEQFF.

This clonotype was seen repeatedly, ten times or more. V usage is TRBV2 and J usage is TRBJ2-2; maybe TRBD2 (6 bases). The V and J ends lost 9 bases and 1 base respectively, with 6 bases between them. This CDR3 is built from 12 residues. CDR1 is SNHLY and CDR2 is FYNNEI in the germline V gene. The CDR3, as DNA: TGTGCCAGGGGAGGGAACACCGGGGAGCTGTTTTTT. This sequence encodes CARGGNTGELFF.

The CDR3 DNA sequence: TGTGCCAGCAGTTACGTCGACGGGATGGGCGTCGGTAGTGAGCAGTTCTTC. This encodes CASSYVDGMGVGSEQFF. The J gene is TRBJ2-1, the V gene TRBV6-5, with TRBD2 as a possible D gene (5 bases). This CDR3 is 17 amino acids long. Trimming took off 2 bases at V and 9 bases at J, with 23 bases between the two ends. CDR1 and CDR2 (germline): MNHEY, SVGAGI.

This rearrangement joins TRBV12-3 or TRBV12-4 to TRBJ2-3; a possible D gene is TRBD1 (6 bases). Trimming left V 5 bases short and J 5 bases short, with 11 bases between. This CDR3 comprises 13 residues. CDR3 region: CASSLTQGDTQYF. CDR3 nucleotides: TGTGCCAGCAGTCTTACACAGGGAGATACGCAGTATTTT.

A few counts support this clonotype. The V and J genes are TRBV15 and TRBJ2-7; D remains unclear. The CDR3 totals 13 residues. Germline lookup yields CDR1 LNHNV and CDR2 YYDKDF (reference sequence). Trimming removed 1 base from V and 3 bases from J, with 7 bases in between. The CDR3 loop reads CATSRAANYEQYF. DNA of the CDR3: TGTGCCACCAGCAGAGCAGCGAACTACGAGCAGTACTTC.

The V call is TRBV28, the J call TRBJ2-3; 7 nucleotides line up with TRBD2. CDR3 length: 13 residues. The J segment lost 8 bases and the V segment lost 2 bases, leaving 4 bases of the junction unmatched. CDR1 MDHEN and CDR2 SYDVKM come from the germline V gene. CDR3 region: CASSLLAAVTQYF. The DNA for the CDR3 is TGTGCCAGCAGTTTACTAGCGGCGGTTACGCAGTATTTT.

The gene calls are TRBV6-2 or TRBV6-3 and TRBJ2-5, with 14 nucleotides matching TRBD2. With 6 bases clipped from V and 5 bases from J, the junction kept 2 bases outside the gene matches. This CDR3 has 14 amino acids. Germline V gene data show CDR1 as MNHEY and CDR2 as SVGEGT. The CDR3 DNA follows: TGTGCCAGCAGGACTAGCGGGAGGGTTGAGACCCAGTACTTC. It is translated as CASRTSGRVETQYF.

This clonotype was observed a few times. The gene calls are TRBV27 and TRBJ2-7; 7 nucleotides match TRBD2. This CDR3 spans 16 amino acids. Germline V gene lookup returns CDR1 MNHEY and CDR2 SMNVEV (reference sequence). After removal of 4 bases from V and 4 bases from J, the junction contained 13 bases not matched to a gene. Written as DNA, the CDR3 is TGTGCCAGCAGTTCCATTTCGGGCGGGAGTAATTACGAGCAGTACTTC. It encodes CASSSISGGSNYEQYF.

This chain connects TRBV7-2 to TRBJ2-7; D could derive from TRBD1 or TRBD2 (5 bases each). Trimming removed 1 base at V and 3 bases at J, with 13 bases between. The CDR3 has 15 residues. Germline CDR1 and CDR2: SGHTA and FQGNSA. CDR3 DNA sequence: TGTGCCAGCAGCTTAGGACGGTCAGGGAGCTACGAGCAGTACTTC. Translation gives CASSLGRSGSYEQYF.

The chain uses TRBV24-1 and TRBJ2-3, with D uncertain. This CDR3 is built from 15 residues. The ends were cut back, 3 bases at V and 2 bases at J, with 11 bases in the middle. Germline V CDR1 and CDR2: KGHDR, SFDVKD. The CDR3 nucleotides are TGTGCCACCAGTGATAGTCGCGGATACACAGATACGCAGTATTTT. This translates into CATSDSRGYTDTQYF.

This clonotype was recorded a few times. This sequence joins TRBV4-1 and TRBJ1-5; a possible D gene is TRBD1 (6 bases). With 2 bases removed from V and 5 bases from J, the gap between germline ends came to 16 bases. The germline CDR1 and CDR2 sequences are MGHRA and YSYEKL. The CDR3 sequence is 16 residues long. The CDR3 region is CASSQFQTGPDQPQHF. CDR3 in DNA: TGCGCCAGCAGCCAATTCCAGACAGGTCCGGATCAGCCCCAGCATTTT.